This passage covers 4 T cell receptor beta chains from one sample sequenced in a study of human T cells and chemical hapten exposure. One entry per CDR3 protein results from TCRdb running MiXCR on the RACE reads. The table has approximately 74,000 distinct CDR3 sequences, around 30% seen once. Time point meaning: patch test 1, 2 weeks after DPC sensitization. Treatment denoted: therapeutic diphenylcyclopropenone sensitization with weekly scalp DPC. The starting material was whole blood, obtained in connection with sensitization to the hapten diphenylcyclopropenone (DPC). Every receptor here comes from a man in his forties with alopecia areata. Some clones in this sample may be carry-over from other donors' samples.

This chain links TRBV20-1 with TRBJ2-1; possible D gene TRBD2, 5 bases. The CDR3 is 15 residues long. V was cut by 6 bases and J by 2 bases, with 17 bases left in between. CDR1 and CDR2 (germline): DFQATT, SNEGSKA (reference sequence). The CDR3: CSARAARSAYNEQFF. The DNA of the CDR3 is TGCAGTGCGCGGGCGGCGCGGAGCGCCTACAATGAGCAGTTCTTC.

This clonotype was counted between two and nine times. This rearrangement joins TRBV25-1 to TRBJ2-7; maybe TRBD2 (6 bases). There are 13 residues in the CDR3. The germline V and J ends were trimmed by 6 bases and 6 bases, with 15 bases remaining between them. The V gene's germline CDR1 is MGHDK and CDR2 SYGVNS. The CDR3 bases are TGTGCCAGCAGCGCGACTAGGAGGGCCGAGCAGTACTTC. As protein: CASSATRRAEQYF.

The chain combines TRBV12-3 or TRBV12-4 with TRBJ2-7, with 7 bases fitting TRBD2. J gave up 2 bases and V 5 bases, and 9 bases lay outside the gene matches. The length of the CDR3 is 15 residues. DNA of the CDR3: TGTGCCAGCAGTAGCGGGACCACCCCTCCCTACGAGCAGTACTTC. It is translated as CASSSGTTPPYEQYF.

This clonotype was seen only a few times. The J gene is TRBJ2-3, the V gene TRBV12-3 or TRBV12-4, with D possibly TRBD1 on 5 matching bases. This CDR3 is built from 15 residues. Between the trimmed V and J ends, which lost 6 bases and 4 bases, there was a span of 17 bases. CDR3 DNA sequence: TGTGCCAGCAGCCTGGGGCAGGGCGACGCAGATACGCAGTATTTT. Its protein product is CASSLGQGDADTQYF.